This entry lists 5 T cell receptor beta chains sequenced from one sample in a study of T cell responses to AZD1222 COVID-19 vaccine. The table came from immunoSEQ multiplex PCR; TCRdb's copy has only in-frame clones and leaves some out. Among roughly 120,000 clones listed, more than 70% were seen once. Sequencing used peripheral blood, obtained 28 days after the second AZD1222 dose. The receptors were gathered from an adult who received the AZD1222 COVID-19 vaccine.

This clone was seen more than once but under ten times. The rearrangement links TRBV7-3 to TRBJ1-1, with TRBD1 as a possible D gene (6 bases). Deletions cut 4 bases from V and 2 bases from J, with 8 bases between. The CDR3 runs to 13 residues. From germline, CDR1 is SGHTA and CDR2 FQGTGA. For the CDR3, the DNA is TGTGCCAGCAGCTCGGACAGAAACACTGAAGCTTTCTTT. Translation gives CASSSDRNTEAFF.

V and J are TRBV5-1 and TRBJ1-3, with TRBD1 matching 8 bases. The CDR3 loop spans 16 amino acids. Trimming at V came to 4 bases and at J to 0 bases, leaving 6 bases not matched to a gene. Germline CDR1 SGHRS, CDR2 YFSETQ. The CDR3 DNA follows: TGCGCCAGCAGCGGAGAAACAGGGGGCTCTGGAAACACCATATATTTT. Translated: CASSGETGGSGNTIYF. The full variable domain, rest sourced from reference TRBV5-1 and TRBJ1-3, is KAGVTQTPRYLIKTRGQQVTLSCSPISGHRSVSWYQQTPGQGLQFLFEYFSETQRNKGNFPGRFSGRQFSNSRSEMNVSTLELGDSALYLCASSGETGGSGNTIYFGEGSWLTVV.

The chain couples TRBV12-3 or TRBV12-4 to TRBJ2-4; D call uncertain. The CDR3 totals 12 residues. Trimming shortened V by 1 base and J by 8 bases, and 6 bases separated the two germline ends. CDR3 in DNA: TGTGCCAGCAGTTTAGGTTCCGACATTCAGTACTTC. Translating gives CASSLGSDIQYF.

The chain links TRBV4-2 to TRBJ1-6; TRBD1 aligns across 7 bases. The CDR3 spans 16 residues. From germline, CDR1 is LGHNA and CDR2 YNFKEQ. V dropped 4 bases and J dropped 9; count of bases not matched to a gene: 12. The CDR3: CASSRTTGEVGSPLHF. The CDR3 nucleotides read TGTGCCAGCAGCCGAACTACAGGGGAGGTGGGTTCACCCCTCCACTTT.

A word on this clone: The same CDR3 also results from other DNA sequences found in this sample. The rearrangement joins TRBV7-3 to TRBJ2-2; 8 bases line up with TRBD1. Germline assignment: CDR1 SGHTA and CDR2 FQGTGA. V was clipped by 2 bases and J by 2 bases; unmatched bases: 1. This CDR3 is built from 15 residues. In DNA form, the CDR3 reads TGTGCCAGCAGCTTACAGGGGGCCAACACCGGGGAGCTGTTTTTT. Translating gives CASSLQGANTGELFF.